This T cell receptor beta chain originates from a study of T cells in Graves' hyperthyroidism and ophthalmopathy. General observations from the study: Ophthalmopathy and stable hyperthyroidism were separated by a 13 V-J model. The model forecast ophthalmopathy, anticipating it by a median around 6.5 months before onset.

Amplification yielded TCR beta CDR3 regions, with RNA transcripts as the source. First-round RT-PCR with HTBI primers amplified the TCR CDR3 region. TCRdb processed the multiplex PCR reads anew with MiXCR; each CDR3 protein has one entry. The sample lists 550,000 to 600,000 distinct CDR3 sequences; around 46% were seen once. This CDR3 is 15 amino acids long. Germline CDR1 SGHRS, CDR2 YFSETQ. This clonotype was counted a single time. No antigen is known for it. The germline gene is not matched at one end of the junction; a read error may be the cause. The receptor's source is an adult woman with Graves' disease, either hyperthyroidism or ophthalmopathy (not recorded which). Sequenced sample: peripheral blood or thyroid tissue (not recorded which). The J gene is TRBJ2-2, the V gene TRBV5-1; TRBD2 is a possible D gene (6 bases). CDR3: CASSSQSGGIGELVF. DNA of the CDR3: TGCGCCAGCAGCTCCCAAAGTGGGGGGATCGGGGAGCTGGTTTTT.